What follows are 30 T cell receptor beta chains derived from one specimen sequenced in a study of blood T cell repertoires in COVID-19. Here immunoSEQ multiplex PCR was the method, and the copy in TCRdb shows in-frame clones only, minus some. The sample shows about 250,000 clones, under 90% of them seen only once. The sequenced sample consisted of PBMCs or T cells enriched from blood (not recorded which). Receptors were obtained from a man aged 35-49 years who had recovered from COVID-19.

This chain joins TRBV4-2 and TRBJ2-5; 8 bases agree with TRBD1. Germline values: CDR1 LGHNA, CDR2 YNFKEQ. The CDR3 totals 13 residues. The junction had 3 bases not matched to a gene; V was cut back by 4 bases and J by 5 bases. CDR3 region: CASSRGQGETQYF. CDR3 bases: TGTGCCAGCAGCCGAGGACAGGGTGAGACCCAGTACTTC.

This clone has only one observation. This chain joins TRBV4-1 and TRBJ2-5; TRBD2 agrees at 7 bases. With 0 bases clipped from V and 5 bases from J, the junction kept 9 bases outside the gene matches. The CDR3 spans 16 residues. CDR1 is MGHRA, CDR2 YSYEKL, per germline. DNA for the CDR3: TGCGCCAGCAGCCAAGACGGGGGAGGGCCGACGGAGACCCAGTACTTC. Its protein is CASSQDGGGPTETQYF.

CDR3 DNA sequence: TGTGCCAGCAGCCAAGTCGGCGGGGGGTCAGATACGCAGTATTTT. Its translation is CASSQVGGGSDTQYF. The chain is built from TRBV3-1 (or the pseudogene TRBV3-2) and TRBJ2-3, with TRBD2 matching 8 bases. The CDR3 spans 15 residues. V gave up 1 base and J gave up 4 bases; unmatched junction bases: 4. Germline assignment: CDR1 LGHDT and CDR2 YNNKEL (reference sequence).

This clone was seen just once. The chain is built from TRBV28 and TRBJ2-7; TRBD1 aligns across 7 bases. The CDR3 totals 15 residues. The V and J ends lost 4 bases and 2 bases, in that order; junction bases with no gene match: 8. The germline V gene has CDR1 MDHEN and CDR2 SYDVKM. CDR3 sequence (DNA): TGTGCCAGCAGTTCGACAAAACAGGGGACCTACGAGCAGTACTTC. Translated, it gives CASSSTKQGTYEQYF.

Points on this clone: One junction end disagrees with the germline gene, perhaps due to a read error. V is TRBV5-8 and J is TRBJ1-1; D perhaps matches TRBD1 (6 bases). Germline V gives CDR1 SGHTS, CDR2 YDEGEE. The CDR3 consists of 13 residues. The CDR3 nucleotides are TGTGCCAGCAGCTTGACAGGGAACAATGAAGCTTTCTTT. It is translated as CASSLTGNNEAFF.

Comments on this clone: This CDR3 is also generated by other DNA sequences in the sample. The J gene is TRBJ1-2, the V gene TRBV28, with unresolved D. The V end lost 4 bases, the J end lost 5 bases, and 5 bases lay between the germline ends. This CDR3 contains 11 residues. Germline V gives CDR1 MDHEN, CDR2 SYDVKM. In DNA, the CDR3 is TGTGCCAGCAGTTCGTTGTATGGCTACACCTTC. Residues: CASSSLYGYTF.

The CDR3 nucleotides are TGTGCCAGCAGTCCCCAGACAGGGTACGCTTTCTTT. Translated, it gives CASSPQTGYAFF. The chain recombines TRBV6-2 or TRBV6-3 with TRBJ1-1; TRBD1 aligns across 7 bases. V was clipped by 5 bases and J by 11 bases; unmatched bases: 8. This CDR3 region has 12 residues. Germline-derived CDR1 and CDR2 are MNHEY and SVGEGT.

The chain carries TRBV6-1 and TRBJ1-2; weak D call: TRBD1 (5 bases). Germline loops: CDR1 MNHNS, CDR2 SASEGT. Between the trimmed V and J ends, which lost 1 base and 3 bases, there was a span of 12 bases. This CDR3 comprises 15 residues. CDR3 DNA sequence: TGTGCCAGCAGTGAAGGGCAGGGCCCCCACTATGGCTACACCTTC. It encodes CASSEGQGPHYGYTF.

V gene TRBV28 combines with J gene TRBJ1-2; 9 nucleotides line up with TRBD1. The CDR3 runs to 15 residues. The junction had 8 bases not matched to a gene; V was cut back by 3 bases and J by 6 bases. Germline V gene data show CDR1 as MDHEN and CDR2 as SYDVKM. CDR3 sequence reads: CASSFTERTGDGYTF. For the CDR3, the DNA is TGTGCCAGCAGTTTTACCGAACGGACAGGGGATGGCTACACCTTC.

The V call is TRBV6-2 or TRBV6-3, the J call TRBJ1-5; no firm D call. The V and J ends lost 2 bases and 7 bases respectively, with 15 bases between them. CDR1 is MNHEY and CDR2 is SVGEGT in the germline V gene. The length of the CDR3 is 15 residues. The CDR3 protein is CASSYDTRKMQPQHF. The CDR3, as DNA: TGTGCCAGCAGTTACGATACGAGGAAAATGCAGCCCCAGCATTTT.

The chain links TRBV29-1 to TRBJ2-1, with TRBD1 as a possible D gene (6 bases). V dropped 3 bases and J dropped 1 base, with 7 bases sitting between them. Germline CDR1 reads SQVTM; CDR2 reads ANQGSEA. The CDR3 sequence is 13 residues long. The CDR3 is CSVDRGSYNEQFF. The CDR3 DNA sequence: TGCAGCGTTGACAGGGGTTCCTACAATGAGCAGTTCTTC.

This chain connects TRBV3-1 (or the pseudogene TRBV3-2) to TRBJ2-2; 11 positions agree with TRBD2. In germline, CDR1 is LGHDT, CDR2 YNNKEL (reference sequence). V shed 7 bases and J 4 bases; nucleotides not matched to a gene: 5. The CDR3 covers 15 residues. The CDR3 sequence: CASTLAGGGTGELFF. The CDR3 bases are TGTGCCAGCACCCTAGCGGGGGGAGGCACCGGGGAGCTGTTTTTT.

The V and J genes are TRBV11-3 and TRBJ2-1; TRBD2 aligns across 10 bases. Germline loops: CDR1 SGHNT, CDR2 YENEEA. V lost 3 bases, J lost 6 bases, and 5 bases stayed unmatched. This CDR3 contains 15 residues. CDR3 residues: CASSLAGTSVNEQFF. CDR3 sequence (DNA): TGTGCCAGCAGCTTGGCCGGGACTAGCGTCAATGAGCAGTTCTTC.

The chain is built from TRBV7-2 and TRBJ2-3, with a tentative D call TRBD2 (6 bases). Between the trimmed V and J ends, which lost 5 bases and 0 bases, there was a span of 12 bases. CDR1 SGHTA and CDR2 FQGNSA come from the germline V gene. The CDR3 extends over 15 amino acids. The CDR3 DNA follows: TGTGCCAGCAGCCGGGGCGGGGTCAGCACAGATACGCAGTATTTT. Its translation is CASSRGGVSTDTQYF.

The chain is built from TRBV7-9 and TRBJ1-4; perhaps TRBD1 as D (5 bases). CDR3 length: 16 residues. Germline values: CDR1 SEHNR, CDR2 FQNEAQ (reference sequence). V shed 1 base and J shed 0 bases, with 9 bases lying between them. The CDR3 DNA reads TGTGCCAGCAGCTTAGTAGGGGTCGCAACTAATGAAAAACTGTTTTTT. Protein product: CASSLVGVATNEKLFF.

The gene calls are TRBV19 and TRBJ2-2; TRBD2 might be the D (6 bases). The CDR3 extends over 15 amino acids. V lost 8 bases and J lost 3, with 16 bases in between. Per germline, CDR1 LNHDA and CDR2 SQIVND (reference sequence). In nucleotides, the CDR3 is TGTGCCAGTGGCTTAACGGGACTTTACACCGGGGAGCTGTTTTTT. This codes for CASGLTGLYTGELFF.

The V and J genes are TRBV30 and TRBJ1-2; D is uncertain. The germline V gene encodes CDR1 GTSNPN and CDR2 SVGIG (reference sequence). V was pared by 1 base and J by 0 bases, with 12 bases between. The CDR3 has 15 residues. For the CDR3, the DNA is TGTGCCTGGAGTGCCCTTCACCGAGCTAACTATGGCTACACCTTC. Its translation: CAWSALHRANYGYTF.

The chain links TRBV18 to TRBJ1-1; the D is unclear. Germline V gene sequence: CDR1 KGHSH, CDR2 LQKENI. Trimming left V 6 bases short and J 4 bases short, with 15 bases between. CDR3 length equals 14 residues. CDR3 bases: TGTGCCAGCTCCCAGGAGGGTGACGCCACTGAAGCTTTCTTT. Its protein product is CASSQEGDATEAFF.

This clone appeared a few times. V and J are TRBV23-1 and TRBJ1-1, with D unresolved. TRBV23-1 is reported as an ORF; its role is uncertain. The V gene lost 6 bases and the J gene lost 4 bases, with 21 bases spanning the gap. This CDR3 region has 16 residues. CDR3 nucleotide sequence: TGCGCCAGCAGGCGAAAAAGACGACTAGCAGGCACTGAAGCTTTCTTT. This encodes CASRRKRRLAGTEAFF.

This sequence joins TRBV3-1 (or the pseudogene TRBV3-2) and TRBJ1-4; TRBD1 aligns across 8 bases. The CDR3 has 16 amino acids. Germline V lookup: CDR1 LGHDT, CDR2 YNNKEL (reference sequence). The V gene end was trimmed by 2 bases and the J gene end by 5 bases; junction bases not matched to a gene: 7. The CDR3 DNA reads TGTGCCAGCAGCCAATTCAGTACAGGGGGGAATGAAAAACTGTTTTTT. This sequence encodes CASSQFSTGGNEKLFF.

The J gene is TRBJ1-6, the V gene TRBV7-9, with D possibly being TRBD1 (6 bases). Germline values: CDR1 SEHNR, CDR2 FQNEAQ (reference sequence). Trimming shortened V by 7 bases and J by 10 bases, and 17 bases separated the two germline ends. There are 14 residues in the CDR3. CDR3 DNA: TGTGCCAGCACCATTTCAGGGGAAGGATCACCCCTCCACTTT. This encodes CASTISGEGSPLHF.

The CDR3 loop is CASSLDILFNYGYTF. The CDR3 DNA reads TGTGCCAGCAGTTTGGACATCCTATTCAACTATGGCTACACCTTC. This chain links TRBV6-5 with TRBJ1-2; possibly TRBD1 for D (5 bases). Germline-derived CDR1 and CDR2 are MNHEY and SVGAGI. The CDR3 contains 15 residues. Deletions cut 4 bases from V and 2 bases from J, with 14 bases between.

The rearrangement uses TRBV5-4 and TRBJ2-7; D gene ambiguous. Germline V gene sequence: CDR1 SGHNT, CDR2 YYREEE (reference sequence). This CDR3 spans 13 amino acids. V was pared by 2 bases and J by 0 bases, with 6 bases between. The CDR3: CASSFRDSYEQYF. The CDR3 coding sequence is TGTGCCAGCAGCTTTCGAGACTCCTACGAGCAGTACTTC.

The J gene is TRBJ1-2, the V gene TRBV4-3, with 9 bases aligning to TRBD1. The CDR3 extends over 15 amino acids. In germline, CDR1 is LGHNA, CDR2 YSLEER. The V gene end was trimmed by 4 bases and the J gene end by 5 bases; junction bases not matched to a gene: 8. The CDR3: CASSPLGQGTYGYTF. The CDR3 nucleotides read TGCGCCAGCAGCCCCCTAGGACAGGGGACATATGGCTACACCTTC.

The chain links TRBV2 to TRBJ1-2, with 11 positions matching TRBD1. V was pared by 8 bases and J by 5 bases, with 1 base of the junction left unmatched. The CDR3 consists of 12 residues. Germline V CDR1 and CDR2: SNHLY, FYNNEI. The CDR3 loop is CASGDRGYGYTF. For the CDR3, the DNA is TGTGCCAGCGGGGACAGGGGGTATGGCTACACCTTC.

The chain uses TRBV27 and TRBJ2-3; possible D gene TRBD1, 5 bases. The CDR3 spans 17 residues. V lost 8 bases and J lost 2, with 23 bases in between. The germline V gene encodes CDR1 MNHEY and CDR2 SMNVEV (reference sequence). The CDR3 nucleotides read TGTGCCAGCTCCCCCCGGCCCAGGGCCTCACACACAGATACGCAGTATTTT. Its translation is CASSPRPRASHTDTQYF.

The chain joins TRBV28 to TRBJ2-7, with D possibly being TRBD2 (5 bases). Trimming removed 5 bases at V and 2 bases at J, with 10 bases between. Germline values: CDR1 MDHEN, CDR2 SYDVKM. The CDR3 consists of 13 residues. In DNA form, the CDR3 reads TGTGCCAGCAGTATCGAGGAGGCCTACGAGCAGTACTTC. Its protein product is CASSIEEAYEQYF.

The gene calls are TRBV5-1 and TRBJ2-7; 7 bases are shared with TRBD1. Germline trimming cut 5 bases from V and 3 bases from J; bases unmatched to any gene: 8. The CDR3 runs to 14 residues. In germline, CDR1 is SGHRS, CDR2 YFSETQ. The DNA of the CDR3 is TGCGCCAGCAGGCGTCAACAGGGGTTCTACGAGCAGTACTTC. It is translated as CASRRQQGFYEQYF.

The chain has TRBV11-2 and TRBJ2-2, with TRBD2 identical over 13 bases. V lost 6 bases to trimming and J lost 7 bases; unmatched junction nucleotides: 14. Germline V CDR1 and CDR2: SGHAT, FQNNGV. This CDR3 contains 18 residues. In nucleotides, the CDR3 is TGTGCCAGCAGGCCGATTAGGACTAGCGGGAGAGAAGGCGGGGAGCTGTTTTTT. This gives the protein CASRPIRTSGREGGELFF.

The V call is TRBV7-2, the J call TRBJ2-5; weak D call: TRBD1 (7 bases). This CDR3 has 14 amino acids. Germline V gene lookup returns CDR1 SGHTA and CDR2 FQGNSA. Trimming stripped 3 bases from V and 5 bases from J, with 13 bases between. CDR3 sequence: CASSFRGRWETQYF. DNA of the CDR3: TGTGCCAGCAGCTTCAGGGGGAGGTGGGAGACCCAGTACTTC.